This T cell receptor beta chain was sequenced in a study of early T cells in non-severe SARS-CoV-2 infection. TCRdb passed the 5' RACE reads through MiXCR, listing each CDR3 protein once. The sample records 80,000 or so distinct CDR3 sequences, over 11% being singletons. This clonotype was observed a handful of times. Per germline, CDR1 KGHSH and CDR2 LQKENI. CDR3 length equals 16 residues. The V gene end was trimmed by 1 base and the J gene end by 1 base; junction bases not matched to a gene: 5. V usage is TRBV18 and J usage is TRBJ1-1; 8 nucleotides agree with TRBD1. The sequenced sample was whole blood. This receptor was identified in an adult who was a healthcare worker with PCR-confirmed SARS-CoV-2 infection or an uninfected control (not recorded which). CDR3 protein: CASSPQDRATNTEAFF. Written as DNA, the CDR3 is TGTGCCAGCTCACCACAGGACAGGGCTACGAACACTGAAGCTTTCTTT.